Described below is a single T cell receptor beta chain sequence and its context. Its specificity is not known. The germline CDR1 and CDR2 sequences are MNHNS and SASEGT. The CDR3 runs 13 residues. V shed 7 bases and J shed 2 bases, with 9 bases lying between them. This record comes from a study of shared clonotypes between healthy human individuals. Study results and caveats: Clonotypes which were not shared had lower generation probabilities than clonotypes that all four donors shared.

TCRdb keeps only in-frame clones here, not all; method: immunoSEQ multiplex PCR. The sample has about 680,000 clones, 60% to 80% seen once; the top ten hold around 1.8%. This sequence originates from a woman in her twenties or thirties in good health. The chain couples TRBV6-1 to TRBJ1-5; D gene ambiguous. What was sequenced was memory CD4+ T cells sorted from blood. The subset here: CD45RA-negative fraction. The chain's CDR3 is CASTSDGNQPQHF. In DNA form, the CDR3 reads TGTGCCAGCACTTCGGACGGCAATCAGCCCCAGCATTTT.